The following is a TCR beta chain sequence with its context. Its specificity is not known. The junction departs from the called germline gene at one end, perhaps through a read error. The sample originates from a study of cytomegalovirus exposure and HLA in healthy donors. Study-wide results and caveats: Data from an earlier analysis indicated that most TCR beta V segments were productive either about 87% or about 30% of the time. Cytomegalovirus-associated TCR beta chains were listed, numbering some 170. Most TCR sequences proved rare, with some public TCRs found in many donors.

All donors participated as healthy donors of bone marrow. PCR used 60 Vbeta primers and 13 Jbeta primers. Here immunoSEQ multiplex PCR was the method, and the copy in TCRdb shows in-frame clones only, minus some. The sample lists some 110,000 clones; approximately 82% were seen once. Germline CDR1 MNHNS, CDR2 SASEGT. The CDR3 is made up of 14 amino acids. This receptor was taken from a man aged 35 to 55 in good health and CMV-seropositive. The sequenced sample consisted of PBMCs. This rearrangement joins TRBV6-1 to TRBJ2-5; TRBD1 matches at 9 bases. The last part of the DNA fits TRBJ2-7 better; the J call may be wrong. The CDR3 nucleotides read TGTGCCGGCAGAAGCGGGACAGGGTTGAACGAGCAGTACTTC. It specifies CAGRSGTGLNEQYF.